The 25 T cell receptor beta chains listed next were all sequenced from one sample in a study of T-cell memory formation after mild COVID-19 (dated by TCRdb to about 2021). Libraries were made using 5' RACE. These reads were obtained on an Illumina NovaSeq 6000. The raw public reads went through TCRdb reprocessing: fastp at Q25, MiXCR clone calling, in-frame beta chains kept. Each record represents a unique CDR3 protein, reported with the most common genes and DNA among its rows. Recorded for this sample are about 320,000 distinct CDR3 sequences; roughly 13% of them occurred a single time. Over 20% of the sample comes from the top ten. The source material was PBMCs or a T cell subset sorted from them (not recorded which). Source of these receptors: a man aged 18 to 30 who had mild COVID-19 (a few samples of this study predate the infection). The sample titles of this study are shuffled in the database, so cell type and time point are left out; the donor was told from shared clones.

This clonotype was seen at least ten times. Mismatch with germline at one junction end may stem from a read error. V and J are TRBV3-1 and TRBJ2-3, with D uncertain. Looked up from germline, CDR1 is LGHDT and CDR2 is YNNKEL (reference sequence). The CDR3 loop spans 12 amino acids. CDR3 protein: CASSQVVDTQYF. The CDR3 region has the DNA TGCGCCAGCAGCCAAGTGGTAGATACGCAGTATTTT.

The rearrangement uses TRBV28 and TRBJ1-1; 10 nucleotides align to TRBD1. Trimming removed 6 bases from V and 1 base from J; junction bases left unmatched: 2. In germline, CDR1 is MDHEN, CDR2 SYDVKM. The CDR3 has 14 residues. CDR3 nucleotides: TGTGCCAGCAGGACAGGGGGCGAGAACACTGAAGCTTTCTTT. Translated: CASRTGGENTEAFF. The entire variable domain, with the rest obtained from reference TRBV28 and TRBJ1-1, is as follows: DVKVTQSSRYLVKRTGEKVFLECVQDMDHENMFWYRQDPGLGLRLIYFSYDVKMKEKGDIPEGYSVSREKKERFSLILESASTNQTSMYLCASRTGGENTEAFFGQGTRLTVV.

This clonotype was counted between two and nine times. V and J are TRBV12-3 or TRBV12-4 and TRBJ1-6; a possible D gene is TRBD1 (5 bases). Trimming left V 6 bases short and J 12 bases short, with 15 bases between. CDR3 length: 13 residues. This CDR3 reads CASSKGARGPLHF. CDR3 nucleotides: TGTGCCAGCAGCAAAGGGGCCCGAGGACCCCTCCACTTT.

This chain joins TRBV29-1 and TRBJ2-1; the match to TRBD2 covers 12 bases. J lost 7 bases, V lost 6 bases, and 7 bases had no gene match. Per the germline V gene, CDR1 is SQVTM and CDR2 is ANQGSEA. The CDR3 contains 14 residues. The CDR3 bases are TGCAGCGTGGACAGGACTAGCGGGGTTAATGAGCAGTTCTTC. This codes for CSVDRTSGVNEQFF.

With regard to this clonotype: The conserved final phenylalanine or tryptophan is absent from the CDR3, which likely points to a read error. The DNA is left out, because the CDR3 cannot be placed on it with certainty; the CDR3 is given as TCRdb lists it. This sequence joins TRBV14 and TRBJ1-4; the table's D call of TRBD1 was not tested on the DNA. Inclusive of both ends, the CDR3 amounts to 11 amino acids. Germline V CDR1 and CDR2: SGHDN, FVKESK. The CDR3 protein is CASSKKPYPQG.

The CDR3 coding sequence is TGTGCCAGCAGCCAAGATATGAGGGCCGGTAACGAGCAGTACTTC. The encoded protein is CASSQDMRAGNEQYF. V gene TRBV3-1 combines with J gene TRBJ2-7; D is possibly TRBD2 (5 bases). From germline, CDR1 is LGHDT and CDR2 YNNKEL (reference sequence). CDR3 length: 15 residues. Trimming took off 0 bases at V and 5 bases at J, with 14 bases between the two ends.

This rearrangement joins TRBV9 to TRBJ1-1; weak D call: TRBD1 (5 bases). Trimming took 3 bases from V and 1 from J, leaving 10 bases between them. CDR1 SGDLS and CDR2 YYNGEE come from the germline V gene. The CDR3 has 14 residues. CDR3 nucleotides: TGTGCCAGCAGCGGAGACAGTCCGAACACTGAAGCTTTCTTT. Amino acid sequence: CASSGDSPNTEAFF.

The table lists this clonotype with a few counts. V is TRBV7-2 and J is TRBJ2-2, with TRBD1 matching 8 bases. Germline trimming cut 5 bases from V and 9 bases from J; bases unmatched to any gene: 8. The CDR3 runs to 14 residues. Germline V CDR1 and CDR2: SGHTA, FQGNSA. This CDR3 is CASSPGQGSRELFF. The CDR3 DNA follows: TGTGCCAGCAGCCCTGGACAGGGTTCCAGGGAGCTGTTTTTT.

V is TRBV5-1 and J is TRBJ2-5, with TRBD2 matching 7 bases. Germline CDR1 is SGHRS and CDR2 is YFSETQ. Germline trimming cut 0 bases from V and 2 bases from J; bases unmatched to any gene: 4. CDR3 length equals 15 residues. The CDR3 here is CASSLAASGQETQYF. The CDR3 DNA follows: TGCGCCAGCAGCTTGGCGGCTAGCGGACAAGAGACCCAGTACTTC. Full variable domain (rest looked up from reference TRBV5-1 and TRBJ2-5): KAGVTQTPRYLIKTRGQQVTLSCSPISGHRSVSWYQQTPGQGLQFLFEYFSETQRNKGNFPGRFSGRQFSNSRSEMNVSTLELGDSALYLCASSLAASGQETQYFGPGTRLLVL.

V and J are TRBV7-2 and TRBJ1-6; TRBD1 might be the D (5 bases). The CDR3 is 16 residues long. Germline V lookup: CDR1 SGHTA, CDR2 FQGNSA. The V end was cut by 4 bases, the J end by 7 bases, with 17 bases between. CDR3 sequence reads: CASSSLNVQGNSPLHF. The CDR3 nucleotides are TGTGCCAGCAGCTCCCTTAACGTTCAGGGAAATTCACCCCTCCACTTT.

This clonotype turned up a few times. The rearrangement uses TRBV5-1 and TRBJ2-3, with 9 bases lining up with TRBD2. Per germline, CDR1 SGHRS and CDR2 YFSETQ. This CDR3 has 18 residues. J gave up 2 bases and V 0 bases, and 10 bases lay outside the gene matches. The CDR3 DNA follows: TGCGCCAGCAGCTTGGGGGCGGGAGGGGGCGCCTCCACAGATACGCAGTATTTT. It specifies CASSLGAGGGASTDTQYF.

The chain links TRBV20-1 to TRBJ2-7; 9 bases agree with TRBD2. The V gene end was trimmed by 8 bases and the J gene end by 4 bases; junction bases not matched to a gene: 9. CDR1 is DFQATT, CDR2 SNEGSKA, per germline (reference sequence). The CDR3 totals 13 residues. The chain's CDR3 is CSLARLAGYEQYF. The CDR3, as DNA: TGCAGTCTGGCGAGGCTAGCGGGGTACGAGCAGTACTTC.

The gene calls are TRBV10-3 and TRBJ2-5, with TRBD2 matching over 7 bases. This CDR3 spans 15 amino acids. The J segment lost 6 bases and the V segment lost 0 bases, leaving 7 bases of the junction unmatched. The germline V gene encodes CDR1 ENHRY and CDR2 SYGVKD. The CDR3 DNA follows: TGTGCCATCAGTGAGTCAGCGGGGATGGGAAAGACCCAGTACTTC. It codes for CAISESAGMGKTQYF.

Only a few counts were recorded for this clonotype. The DNA of the CDR3 is TGCGCCAGCAGCCAACCCACCGGGACAGGCCGCACAGATACGCAGTATTTT. It specifies CASSQPTGTGRTDTQYF. The chain combines TRBV4-1 with TRBJ2-3, with 8 bases fitting TRBD1. Germline loops: CDR1 MGHRA, CDR2 YSYEKL. The CDR3 length is 17 residues. Germline trimming cut 2 bases from V and 1 base from J; bases unmatched to any gene: 8.

This clonotype has only a few counts. The chain is built from TRBV29-1 and TRBJ2-4; D may be TRBD2 (5 bases). Trimming removed 2 bases from V and 3 bases from J, with 8 bases in between. Germline CDR1 SQVTM, CDR2 ANQGSEA. The CDR3 is 13 amino acids. CDR3 DNA sequence: TGCAGCGTTGAAATGGCGGGCAAAAACATTCAGTACTTC. Translation: CSVEMAGKNIQYF.

V and J are TRBV4-3 and TRBJ2-6; tentatively, D is TRBD1 (6 bases). Per germline, CDR1 LGHNA and CDR2 YSLEER. This CDR3 comprises 21 residues. Trimming shortened V by 3 bases and J by 1 base, and 25 bases separated the two germline ends. Here the CDR3 reads CASSHVGVGQGSSSGANVLTF. CDR3 bases: TGCGCCAGCAGCCATGTAGGGGTGGGCCAGGGGTCTAGTTCTGGGGCCAACGTCCTGACTTTC.

This clonotype has a count of ten or more. The gene calls are TRBV5-6 and TRBJ2-7; 8 nucleotides align to TRBD2. This CDR3 has 14 amino acids. The J segment lost 2 bases and the V segment lost 4 bases, leaving 5 bases of the junction unmatched. The germline V gene has CDR1 SGHDT and CDR2 YYEEEE. As DNA, the CDR3 is TGTGCCAGCAGCGGCTTAGCGGGGCCCTACGAGCAGTACGTC. This gives the protein CASSGLAGPYEQYV.

This clonotype has more than one count but fewer than ten. The chain recombines TRBV6-2 or TRBV6-3 with TRBJ2-7, with D perhaps given as TRBD1 or TRBD2 (5 bases each). CDR1 MNHEY and CDR2 SVGEGT come from the germline V gene. V gave up 4 bases and J gave up 5 bases, with 12 bases separating them. This CDR3 contains 13 residues. The CDR3 loop is CASSSGPRDEQYV. The CDR3 nucleotides are TGTGCCAGCAGTTCGGGGCCACGAGACGAGCAGTACGTC.

This clonotype was seen more than once but under ten times. The V call is TRBV20-1, the J call TRBJ2-1; D gene unclear. This CDR3 has 17 amino acids. Germline V gene sequence: CDR1 DFQATT, CDR2 SNEGSKA (reference sequence). V dropped 1 base and J dropped 0 bases, with 16 bases sitting between them. The chain's CDR3 is CSARAISWKSSYNEQFF. For the CDR3, the DNA is TGCAGTGCTAGAGCCATAAGCTGGAAGAGCTCCTACAATGAGCAGTTCTTC.

In this sample, this clonotype turned up a few times. The V and J genes are TRBV5-1 and TRBJ2-3, with TRBD1 matching over 9 bases. The CDR3 consists of 15 residues. Germline V lookup: CDR1 SGHRS, CDR2 YFSETQ. J gave up 4 bases and V 4 bases, and 7 bases lay outside the gene matches. This chain's CDR3 is CASSTGQGNADTQYF. The CDR3 bases are TGCGCCAGCAGCACCGGACAGGGGAACGCAGATACGCAGTATTTT.

The chain carries TRBV9 and TRBJ1-4; D uncertain. The CDR3 is made up of 15 amino acids. CDR1 and CDR2 from the germline V gene are SGDLS and YYNGEE. The V end lost 2 bases, the J end lost 0 bases, and 8 bases lay between the germline ends. CDR3 sequence (DNA): TGTGCCAGCAGCGTGACGGAAGCAACTAATGAAAAACTGTTTTTT. This encodes CASSVTEATNEKLFF.

The genes are TRBV7-6 and TRBJ2-7, with D possibly TRBD2 on 5 matching bases. Trimming left V 2 bases short and J 6 bases short, with 17 bases between. Germline CDR1 SGHVS, CDR2 FNYEAQ. The CDR3 totals 15 residues. DNA for the CDR3: TGTGCCAGCAGCTTATTAGAGGACGGGGTTGGCGAGCAGTACGTC. Translated, it gives CASSLLEDGVGEQYV.

This sequence joins TRBV27 and TRBJ1-2; D gene ambiguous. V was trimmed by 2 bases and J by 6 bases, leaving 10 bases between them. This CDR3 has 13 amino acids. Germline V gives CDR1 MNHEY, CDR2 SMNVEV (reference sequence). The CDR3 nucleotides are TGTGCCAGCAGTTTAGGCCACAGAGATGGCTACACCTTC. Its translation: CASSLGHRDGYTF.

This clonotype occurred a few times. The J gene is TRBJ1-2, the V gene TRBV29-1; D might be TRBD1 (5 bases). Trimming shortened V by 7 bases and J by 5 bases, and 17 bases separated the two germline ends. Per germline, CDR1 SQVTM and CDR2 ANQGSEA. This CDR3 has 13 residues. CDR3 DNA sequence: TGCAGCGCCCTGCAGGAGGGACTATATGGCTACACCTTC. The encoded protein is CSALQEGLYGYTF.

The chain joins TRBV6-5 to TRBJ2-1; TRBD2 matches 11 bases. Per the germline V gene, CDR1 is MNHEY and CDR2 is SVGAGI. The CDR3 totals 15 residues. The V and J ends lost 0 bases and 8 bases, in that order; junction bases with no gene match: 3. CDR3 sequence reads: CASSYSASGGYEQFF. CDR3 DNA sequence: TGTGCCAGCAGTTACTCTGCTAGCGGGGGGTATGAGCAGTTCTTC.